The 10 T cell receptor beta chains reported below all come from one sample, sequenced in a study of blood T cell repertoires in COVID-19 (TCRdb year 2020). Receptor amplification or capture employed the immunoSEQ multiplex PCR assay. In its TCRdb copy, this immuneACCESS table keeps in-frame sequences only and misses some clones. Where compared with another copy, unresolved V genes explain less than half of these, and the others have no known cause. This sample is represented by 250,000 to 350,000 clones; 85% to 90% of them were singletons. The ten largest clonotypes hold roughly 2.9% of the sample. Sequenced material: peripheral blood. Receptors were obtained from a woman in her twenties or thirties with COVID-19, enrolled during active disease.

The chain uses TRBV7-3 and TRBJ2-2, with D tentatively TRBD1 (6 bases). Germline V gene sequence: CDR1 SGHTA, CDR2 FQGTGA. CDR3 size: 14 residues. The V end lost 6 bases, the J end lost 4 bases, and 12 bases lay between the germline ends. The CDR3 sequence is CASSQQGITGELFF. CDR3 DNA sequence: TGTGCCAGCAGTCAACAGGGTATCACCGGGGAGCTGTTTTTT.

The chain couples TRBV11-2 to TRBJ2-7, with 8 bases identical to TRBD1. The CDR3 is 13 amino acids. Germline V gives CDR1 SGHAT, CDR2 FQNNGV. J was trimmed by 6 bases and V by 2 bases; bases with no gene match: 3. The CDR3 DNA follows: TGTGCCAGCAGCTTAACAGGGGGAGGCGAGCAGTACTTC. Residues: CASSLTGGGEQYF.

The chain couples TRBV7-9 to TRBJ2-4, with TRBD2 as a possible D gene (6 bases). This CDR3 region has 13 residues. V lost 5 bases to trimming and J lost 7 bases, with 12 bases between them. Per germline, CDR1 SEHNR and CDR2 FQNEAQ (reference sequence). CDR3: CASSRAGKNIQYF. In nucleotides, the CDR3 is TGTGCCAGCAGCCGCGCGGGGAAGAACATTCAGTACTTC.

V and J are TRBV6-2 or TRBV6-3 and TRBJ2-1; 12 bases map to TRBD2. The CDR3 covers 15 residues. Germline loops: CDR1 MNHEY, CDR2 SVGEGT. V lost 2 bases to trimming and J lost 4 bases; unmatched junction nucleotides: 0. The CDR3 nucleotides read TGTGCCAGCAGTTACCTAGCGGGAGGGTACAATGAGCAGTTCTTC. Encoded protein: CASSYLAGGYNEQFF.

The genes are TRBV19 and TRBJ1-5; 7 nucleotides line up with TRBD1. Germline V lookup: CDR1 LNHDA, CDR2 SQIVND (reference sequence). The CDR3 covers 18 residues. Trimming took 6 bases from V and 1 from J; bases not matched to a gene: 15. The CDR3: CASRTQGEALWSNQPQHF. The CDR3 coding sequence is TGTGCCAGTAGAACCCAGGGGGAAGCTTTATGGAGCAATCAGCCCCAGCATTTT.

The rearrangement links TRBV3-1 (or the pseudogene TRBV3-2) to TRBJ2-7, with 8 nucleotides matching TRBD2. The length of the CDR3 is 14 residues. The V gene's germline CDR1 is LGHDT and CDR2 YNNKEL (reference sequence). The V and J ends lost 4 bases and 4 bases, in that order; junction bases with no gene match: 6. Written as DNA, the CDR3 is TGTGCCAGCAGCCTCGGGACTAGGGGTTACGAGCAGTACTTC. Its protein product is CASSLGTRGYEQYF.

The V call is TRBV6-5, the J call TRBJ1-1, with D maybe TRBD1 (5 bases). Trimming removed 4 bases from V and 12 bases from J, with 21 bases in between. CDR3 length: 14 residues. Germline assignment: CDR1 MNHEY and CDR2 SVGAGI. In nucleotides, the CDR3 is TGTGCCAGCAGTTCCCCAATCGGGGGAAAAGTAACTTTCTTT. Translated: CASSSPIGGKVTFF.

The chain uses TRBV9 and TRBJ2-2; 9 nucleotides line up with TRBD1. After removal of 4 bases from V and 4 bases from J, the junction contained 8 bases not matched to a gene. The CDR3 loop spans 16 amino acids. CDR1 is SGDLS and CDR2 is YYNGEE in the germline V gene. CDR3 loop: CASSPSGQGATGELFF. The CDR3 DNA sequence: TGTGCCAGCAGCCCCTCGGGACAGGGTGCCACCGGGGAGCTGTTTTTT.

This chain links TRBV27 with TRBJ2-1; 7 nucleotides agree with TRBD2. CDR3 length equals 17 residues. The junction had 10 bases not matched to a gene; V was cut back by 5 bases and J by 0 bases. CDR1 MNHEY and CDR2 SMNVEV come from the germline V gene (reference sequence). The CDR3 protein is CASSPWGGSGSYNEQFF. The CDR3 bases are TGTGCCAGCAGTCCCTGGGGGGGAAGCGGCTCCTACAATGAGCAGTTCTTC.

The chain joins TRBV19 to TRBJ2-7; 7 bases fit TRBD1. The CDR3 has 14 residues. CDR1 and CDR2 from the germline V gene are LNHDA and SQIVND (reference sequence). J was trimmed by 2 bases and V by 6 bases; bases with no gene match: 7. The CDR3 region is CASSYRDSAYEQYF. The CDR3 DNA reads as TGTGCCAGTAGCTACCGGGACAGTGCCTACGAGCAGTACTTC.